This TCR beta chain derives from a study of control samples from healthy donors and cancer patients. V gave up 6 bases and J gave up 13 bases; unmatched junction bases: 16. This CDR3 contains 14 residues. The germline V gene encodes CDR1 LGHNT and CDR2 FRNRAP. Sequenced by immunoSEQ multiplex PCR; TCRdb stores in-frame clones only, minus some. The sample lists some 45,000 clones, roughly 80% occurring once. The chain uses TRBV12-5 and TRBJ1-2, with TRBD1 matching 8 bases. Sequencing was carried out using blood. This TCR was sampled from a man in his 60s in good health. CDR3 in DNA: TGTGCTAGTGGCTGCCCGGGACAGGCCATCTTTCGCACCTTC. Translating gives CASGCPGQAIFRTF.